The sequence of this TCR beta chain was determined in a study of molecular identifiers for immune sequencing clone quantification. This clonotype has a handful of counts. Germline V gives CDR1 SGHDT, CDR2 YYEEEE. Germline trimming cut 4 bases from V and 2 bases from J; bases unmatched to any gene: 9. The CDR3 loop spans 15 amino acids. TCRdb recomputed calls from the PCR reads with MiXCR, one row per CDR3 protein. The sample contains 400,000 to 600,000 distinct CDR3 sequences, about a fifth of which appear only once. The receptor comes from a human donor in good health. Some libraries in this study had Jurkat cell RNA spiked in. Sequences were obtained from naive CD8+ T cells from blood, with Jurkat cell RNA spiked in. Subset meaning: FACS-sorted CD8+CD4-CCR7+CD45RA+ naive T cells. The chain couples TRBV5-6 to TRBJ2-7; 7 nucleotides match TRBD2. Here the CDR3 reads CASSPRGGQTYEQYF. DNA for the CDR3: TGTGCCAGCAGCCCCCGGGGAGGGCAGACCTACGAGCAGTACTTC.